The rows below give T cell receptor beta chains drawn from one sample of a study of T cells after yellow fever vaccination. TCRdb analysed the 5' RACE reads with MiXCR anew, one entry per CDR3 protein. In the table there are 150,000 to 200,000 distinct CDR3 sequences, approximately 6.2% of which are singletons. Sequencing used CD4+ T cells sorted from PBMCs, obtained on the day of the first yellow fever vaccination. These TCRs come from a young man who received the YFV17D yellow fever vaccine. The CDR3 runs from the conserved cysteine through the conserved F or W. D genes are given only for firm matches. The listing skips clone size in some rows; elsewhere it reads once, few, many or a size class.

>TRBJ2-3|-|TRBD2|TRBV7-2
CASSWTSGGVYTQYF
TGTGCCAGCAGTTGGACTAGCGGGGGGGTCTATACGCAGTATTTT
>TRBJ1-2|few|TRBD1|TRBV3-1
CASSQTGPNYGYTF
TGTGCCAGCAGCCAGACAGGGCCAAACTATGGCTACACCTTC
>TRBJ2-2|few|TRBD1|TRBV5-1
CASSSRRGTGDTGELFF
TGCGCCAGCAGCTCCCGAAGGGGGACAGGGGACACCGGGGAGCTGTTTTTT
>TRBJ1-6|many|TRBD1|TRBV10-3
CAIKGTGGNSPLHF
TGTGCCATCAAGGGGACAGGCGGCAATTCACCCCTCCACTTT
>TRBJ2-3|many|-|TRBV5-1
CASRVNRETDTQYF
TGCGCCAGCAGAGTCAACAGGGAAACAGATACGCAGTATTTT
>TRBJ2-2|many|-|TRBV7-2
CASSLVPNTGELFF
TGTGCCAGCAGCCTAGTCCCCAACACCGGGGAGCTGTTTTTT
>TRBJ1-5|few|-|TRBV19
CASRHEGAGGQPQHF
TGTGCCAGTAGACATGAAGGGGCGGGAGGCCAGCCCCAGCATTTT
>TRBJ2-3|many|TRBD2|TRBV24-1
CATSDLKRGVADTQYF
TGTGCCACCAGTGATCTCAAGCGGGGAGTCGCAGATACGCAGTATTTT
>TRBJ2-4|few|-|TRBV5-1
CASSLEGAGFLSNIQYF
TGCGCCAGCAGCTTGGAAGGGGCCGGTTTCTTGTCGAACATTCAGTACTTC
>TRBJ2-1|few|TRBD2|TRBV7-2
CASSRSPAGGPIQFF
TGTGCCAGCAGCCGCTCGCCAGCGGGGGGGCCGATCCAGTTCTTC
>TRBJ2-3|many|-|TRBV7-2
CASSSAGAGRGDTQYF
TGTGCCAGCAGCTCCGCGGGGGCGGGGCGAGGAGATACGCAGTATTTT
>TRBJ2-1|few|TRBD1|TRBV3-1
CASSQATGQLFF
TGTGCCAGCAGCCAAGCAACGGGACAGTTATTCTTC
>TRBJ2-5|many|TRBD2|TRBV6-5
CASSYAHGAGGTYQETQYF
TGTGCCAGCAGTTACGCGCACGGAGCGGGGGGGACGTACCAAGAGACCCAGTACTTC
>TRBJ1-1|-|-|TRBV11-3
CASSLGGGLTGVVNTEAFF
TGTGCCAGCAGCTTAGGGGGAGGATTGACAGGTGTCGTGAACACTGAAGCTTTCTTT
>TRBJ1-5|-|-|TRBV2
CASSEDSSNQPQHF
TGTGCCAGCAGTGAAGACAGTAGCAATCAGCCCCAGCATTTT
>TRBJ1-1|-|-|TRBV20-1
CRGKPSQPNTEAFF
TGCAGAGGCAAGCCGTCACAGCCGAACACTGAAGCTTTCTTT
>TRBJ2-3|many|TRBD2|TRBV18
CASSPMASGGATDTQYF
TGTGCCAGCTCACCAATGGCTAGCGGGGGGGCGACAGATACGCAGTATTTT
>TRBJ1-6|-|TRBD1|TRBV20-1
CSAPGQGLINSPLHF
TGCAGTGCACCCGGACAGGGGCTGATTAATTCACCCCTCCACTTT
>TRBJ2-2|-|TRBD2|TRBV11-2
CASSGSLAVGGELFF
TGTGCCAGCAGCGGATCACTAGCGGTCGGCGGGGAGCTGTTTTTT
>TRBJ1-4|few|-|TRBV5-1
CASSLNWANEKLFF
TGCGCCAGCAGCTTGAACTGGGCTAATGAAAAACTGTTTTTT
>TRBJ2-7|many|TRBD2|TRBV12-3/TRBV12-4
CASSSSGLAGVQQYF
TGTGCCAGCAGTTCCTCGGGACTAGCGGGGGTTCAGCAGTACTTC
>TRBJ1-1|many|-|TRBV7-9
CASSRIGEAFF
TGTGCCAGCAGCCGAATCGGAGAAGCTTTCTTT
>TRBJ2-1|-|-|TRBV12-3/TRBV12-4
CASSRPPSNEQFF
TGTGCCAGCAGCCGACCGCCGAGCAATGAGCAGTTCTTC
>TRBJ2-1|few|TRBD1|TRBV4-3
CASSQRAQGAYNEQFF
TGCGCCAGCAGCCAAAGGGCACAGGGGGCATACAATGAGCAGTTCTTC
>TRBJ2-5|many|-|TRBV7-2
CASSGVGGRRETQYF
TGTGCCAGTAGTGGAGTGGGGGGGCGGAGAGAGACCCAGTACTTC
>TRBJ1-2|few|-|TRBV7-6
CASSPTNLVPPDGYTF
TGTGCCAGCAGCCCCACGAACCTAGTCCCCCCGGATGGCTACACCTTC
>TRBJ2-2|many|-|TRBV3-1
CASSHLWAGTTGELFF
TGTGCCAGCAGCCATTTGTGGGCAGGGACCACCGGGGAGCTGTTTTTT
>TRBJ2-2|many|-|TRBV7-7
CASSLGAANTGELFF
TGTGCCAGCAGCTTAGGGGCAGCGAACACCGGGGAGCTGTTTTTT
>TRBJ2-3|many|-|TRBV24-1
CATSDWGSTALTDTQYF
TGTGCCACCAGTGATTGGGGTTCCACGGCCCTCACAGATACGCAGTATTTT
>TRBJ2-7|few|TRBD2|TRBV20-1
CSARDLLAGAYEQYF
TGCAGTGCTAGAGACTTACTAGCGGGGGCCTACGAGCAGTACTTC
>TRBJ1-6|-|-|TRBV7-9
CASSLAMGGRPLHF
TGTGCCAGCAGCTTAGCCATGGGGGGCCGACCCCTCCACTTT
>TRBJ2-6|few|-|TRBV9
CASSVKDGYSGANVLTF
TGTGCCAGCAGCGTAAAGGACGGCTACTCTGGGGCCAACGTCCTGACTTTC
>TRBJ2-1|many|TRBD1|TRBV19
CASSTGGGEQFF
TGTGCCAGTAGTACAGGGGGCGGTGAGCAGTTCTTC
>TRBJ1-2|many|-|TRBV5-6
CASSLSGYGYTF
TGTGCCAGCAGCTTGTCGGGGTATGGCTACACCTTC
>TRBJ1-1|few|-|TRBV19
CATKDRQNTEAFF
TGTGCCACCAAGGACAGACAGAACACTGAAGCTTTCTTT
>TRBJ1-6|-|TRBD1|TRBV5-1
CASTLWGQLNSPLHF
TGCGCCAGCACCCTCTGGGGACAGCTAAATTCACCCCTCCACTTT
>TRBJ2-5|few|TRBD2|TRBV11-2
CASSFVRGLATQEGETQYF
TGTGCCAGCAGCTTCGTCCGGGGACTAGCGACTCAGGAGGGGGAGACCCAGTACTTC
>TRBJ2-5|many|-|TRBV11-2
CASSLTGPETQYF
TGTGCCAGCAGCTTAACGGGGCCAGAGACCCAGTACTTC
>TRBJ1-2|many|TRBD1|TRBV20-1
CSAPESNRGVNYGYTF
TGCAGTGCTCCCGAATCAAACAGGGGAGTCAACTATGGCTACACCTTC
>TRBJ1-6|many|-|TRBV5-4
CASNLDNRVDSPLHF
TGTGCCAGCAACCTAGACAACAGGGTTGATTCACCCCTCCACTTT
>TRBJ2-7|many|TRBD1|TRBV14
CASSQGRGQAF
TGTGCCAGCAGCCAAGGAAGGGGGCAGGCCTTC
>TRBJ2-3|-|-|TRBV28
CASLRGGTDTQYF
TGTGCCAGCCTTCGAGGGGGGACAGATACGCAGTATTTT
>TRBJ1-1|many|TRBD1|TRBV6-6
CASSLLPGQMNTEAFF
TGTGCCAGCAGTTTACTCCCGGGACAGATGAACACTGAAGCTTTCTTT
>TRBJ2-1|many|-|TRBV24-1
CATSDRDPYNEQFF
TGTGCCACCAGTGACAGGGACCCCTACAATGAGCAGTTCTTC
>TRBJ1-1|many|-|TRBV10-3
CAISESTRGAFF
TGTGCCATCAGTGAGTCGACCAGGGGAGCTTTCTTT
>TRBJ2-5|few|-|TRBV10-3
CAISGINQETQYF
TGTGCCATCAGTGGGATCAACCAAGAGACCCAGTACTTC
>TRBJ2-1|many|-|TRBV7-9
CASSFGNEQFF
TGTGCCAGCAGCTTTGGCAATGAGCAGTTCTTC
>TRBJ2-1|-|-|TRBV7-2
CASRLDLVPYNEQFF
TGTGCCAGCAGACTAGACTTGGTACCCTACAATGAGCAGTTCTTC
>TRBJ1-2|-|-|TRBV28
CASSSPPGNYGYTF
TGTGCCAGCAGTTCCCCCCCAGGGAACTATGGCTACACCTTC
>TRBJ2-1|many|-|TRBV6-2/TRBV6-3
CASSALGGHEQFF
TGTGCCAGCAGTGCTCTAGGTGGCCATGAGCAGTTCTTC
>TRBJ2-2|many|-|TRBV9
CASSVRGVSGELFF
TGTGCCAGCAGCGTAAGAGGGGTGTCCGGGGAGCTGTTTTTT